These T cell receptor beta chains were read from a single sample in a study of monozygotic twins with inflammatory bowel disease. TCRdb reprocessed the 5' RACE reads; each CDR3 protein has one entry and no DNA is given. In all, the sample yields roughly 140,000 distinct CDR3 sequences. Sequencing input: blood. The receptors come from a human donor with ulcerative colitis or Crohn's disease, or a healthy co-twin of an affected twin (not recorded which). The CDR3 runs from the conserved cysteine through the conserved F or W.

j_gene	v_gene	CDR3aa
TRBJ2-5	TRBV20-1	CSASDHGPKLGETQYF
TRBJ2-7	TRBV4-3	CASSIGQDSSYEQYF
TRBJ1-3	TRBV6-5	CASSSDRDPGNTIYF
TRBJ1-4	TRBV7-2	CASSQTGRWDEKLFF
TRBJ2-5	TRBV29-1	CSSWPGPQETQYF
TRBJ2-2	TRBV6-2/TRBV6-3	CASSPQGRGNTGELFF
TRBJ1-6	TRBV18	CASSLTAEDSPLHF
TRBJ2-3	TRBV7-9	CASSLAGPWYF
TRBJ2-2	TRBV19	CASSTDGAVGNTGELFF
TRBJ1-2	TRBV5-1	CASSLEQGRYGYTF
TRBJ2-7	TRBV20-1	CSASRGGMYEQYF
TRBJ1-2	TRBV20-1	CSARDSGGYTF
TRBJ1-2	TRBV6-1	CATLLFRTIYGYTF
TRBJ2-1	TRBV24-1	CATSEGPNSGNEQFF
TRBJ2-7	TRBV7-2	CASSLAGFGGRYEQYF
TRBJ2-1	TRBV11-2	CASSFNGGSYNEQFF
TRBJ1-1	TRBV20-1	CSARGGGAGKEAFF
TRBJ2-7	TRBV6-5	CASSYSGTAFYEQYF
TRBJ2-7	TRBV20-1	CSATRHQAGGTYEQYF
TRBJ1-2	TRBV3-1	CASSQVMDGYTF
TRBJ2-3	TRBV4-2	CASSQPGTSDADTQYF
TRBJ2-2	TRBV20-1	CSARVQGPNTGELFF
TRBJ2-3	TRBV20-1	CSASQAVREPGYF
TRBJ1-3	TRBV20-1	CSARVYRASGNTIYF
TRBJ2-3	TRBV5-1	CASSLGSGGRNTDTQYF
TRBJ2-7	TRBV10-3	CAISEVKYEQYF
TRBJ2-5	TRBV7-7	CASSPEVGTQEYF
TRBJ2-1	TRBV12-3/TRBV12-4	CASLQGYNEQFF
TRBJ2-7	TRBV29-1	CSVRPGPGSEQYF
TRBJ2-7	TRBV11-2	CASSPLYEQYF
TRBJ1-4	TRBV6-1	CASSPTGVPNEKLFF
TRBJ2-1	TRBV11-2	CASSFTGRSSGGAYNEQFF
TRBJ2-7	TRBV20-1	CSARGVRAGSYEQYF
TRBJ2-1	TRBV7-9	CASSLARQGRSYNEQFF
TRBJ2-1	TRBV12-3/TRBV12-4	CASRLLAGGLNEQFF
TRBJ2-1	TRBV15	CATSRGKDSWTSYNEQFF
TRBJ1-6	TRBV3-1	CASSQSRGGSSSLHF
TRBJ1-1	TRBV18	CASSLGRTPLNTEAFF
TRBJ2-5	TRBV7-2	CASSLALAGKETQYF
TRBJ2-3	TRBV10-3	CAISVSDTQYF
TRBJ1-2	TRBV7-9	CASSSPDRAGYGYTF
TRBJ2-1	TRBV10-3	CAISEPSGLGEQFF
TRBJ2-7	TRBV9	CASSVGGGQTYEQYF
TRBJ2-7	TRBV10-3	CAISESKGAASEQYF